Listed here is a single T cell receptor beta chain. Trimming took off 5 bases at V and 6 bases at J, with 12 bases between the two ends. The CDR3 runs 13 residues. Per the germline V gene, CDR1 is SGHTA and CDR2 is FQGNSA. This sample was included in a study of T cells after yellow fever vaccination. Generation of TCR cDNA used 5'RACE template switching (which added a universal primer site and UMIs). MiXCR, run by TCRdb on the 5' RACE reads, gives a single entry per CDR3 protein. Among 450,000 to 650,000 distinct CDR3 sequences listed, around an eighth were seen once. This receptor was identified in a man aged 30 to 39 who received the YFV17D yellow fever vaccine. The material sequenced was PBMCs, taken on the day of the yellow fever booster vaccination. V gene TRBV7-2 combines with J gene TRBJ2-3, with D unclear. The CDR3 bases are TGTGCCAGCAGCGGCGACCTGGAGGATACGCAGTATTTT. Translating gives CASSGDLEDTQYF.